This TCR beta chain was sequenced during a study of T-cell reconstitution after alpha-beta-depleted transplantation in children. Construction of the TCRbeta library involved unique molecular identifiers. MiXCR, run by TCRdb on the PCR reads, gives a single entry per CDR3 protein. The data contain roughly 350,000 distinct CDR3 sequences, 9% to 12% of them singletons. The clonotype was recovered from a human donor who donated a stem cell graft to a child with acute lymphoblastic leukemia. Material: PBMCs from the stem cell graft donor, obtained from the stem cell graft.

CDR3 sequence: CSASEWSPGLAKNIQYF. The CDR3 bases are TGCAGTGCTAGCGAGTGGTCTCCCGGTCTAGCCAAAAACATTCAGTACTTC. The rearrangement joins TRBV20-1 to TRBJ2-4; D not resolved. Germline values: CDR1 DFQATT, CDR2 SNEGSKA (reference sequence). The CDR3 loop spans 17 amino acids. The V end lost 3 bases, the J end lost 0 bases, and 18 bases lay between the germline ends.